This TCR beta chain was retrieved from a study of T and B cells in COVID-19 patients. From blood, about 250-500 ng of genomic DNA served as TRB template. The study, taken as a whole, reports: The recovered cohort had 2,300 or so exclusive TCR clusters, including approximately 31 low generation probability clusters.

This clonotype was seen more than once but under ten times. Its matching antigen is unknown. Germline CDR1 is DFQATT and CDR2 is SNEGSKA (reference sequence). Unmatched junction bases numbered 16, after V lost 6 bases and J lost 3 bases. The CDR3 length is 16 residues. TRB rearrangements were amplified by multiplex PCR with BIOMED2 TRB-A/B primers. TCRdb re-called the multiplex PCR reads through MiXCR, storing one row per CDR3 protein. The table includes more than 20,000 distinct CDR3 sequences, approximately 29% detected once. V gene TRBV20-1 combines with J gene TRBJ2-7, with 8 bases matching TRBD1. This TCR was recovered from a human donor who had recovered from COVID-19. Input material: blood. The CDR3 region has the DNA TGCAGTGCCAAACCCCTACAGGGACAGGTTATCTACGAGCAGTACTTC. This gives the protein CSAKPLQGQVIYEQYF.